This TCR beta chain was obtained from a study of T-cell reconstitution after alpha-beta-depleted transplantation in children. Whole-study results and caveats: Some patients' high day-60 TCRbeta diversity was attributed to recipient cells surviving conditioning. Newly made T cells mostly supplied T-cell counts and diversity one year after transplant. The origin of alpha-beta T cells about two months after transplant was reportedly several hundred expanded graft clones.

Unique molecular identifiers featured in how the TCRbeta library was prepared. One entry per CDR3 protein results from TCRdb running MiXCR on the PCR reads. The data show roughly 500,000 distinct CDR3 sequences, over 9.5% seen once. The table lists this clonotype with many counts. The antigen remains unidentified. Sequencing used PBMCs, obtained before TCRalphabeta/CD19-depleted stem cell transplant. This TCR was sampled from a child aged 2-15 years with inherited bone marrow failure, due to receive a stem cell transplant.

The chain's CDR3 is CASSQGPTSGSTDTQYF. The CDR3 DNA is TGCGCCAGCAGCCAGGGTCCTACTAGCGGTTCCACAGATACGCAGTATTTT. The V call is TRBV4-3, the J call TRBJ2-3; 8 bases line up with TRBD2. The CDR3 covers 17 residues. Germline V gene sequence: CDR1 LGHNA, CDR2 YSLEER. V gave up 3 bases and J gave up 2 bases; unmatched junction bases: 10.